The 25 T cell receptor beta chains given below trace back to one sample, sequenced in a study of blood T cell repertoires in COVID-19. Sequencing used immunoSEQ multiplex PCR; TCRdb keeps in-frame clones, though not all of them. Among fewer than 120,000 clones, less than 85% were seen once, and the ten largest hold 3% to 4%. The sample was peripheral blood. The receptors were sampled from an elderly woman with acute or convalescent COVID-19.

The genes are TRBV27 and TRBJ1-2, with TRBD1 matching over 11 bases. This CDR3 has 13 residues. The J segment lost 8 bases and the V segment lost 5 bases, leaving 4 bases of the junction unmatched. Germline V gene sequence: CDR1 MNHEY, CDR2 SMNVEV (reference sequence). The CDR3 coding sequence is TGTGCCAGCAGTCCTCGGACAGGGGGCGGCTACACCTTC. Protein product: CASSPRTGGGYTF.

This clone was detected once. This chain joins TRBV9 and TRBJ1-3, with a weak D call TRBD1 (5 bases). This CDR3 region has 14 residues. The germline V gene has CDR1 SGDLS and CDR2 YYNGEE. Trimming took 0 bases from V and 3 from J, leaving 7 bases between them. The CDR3, as DNA: TGTGCCAGCAGCGTAGACGGGGGTGGAAACACCATATATTTT. Its translation is CASSVDGGGNTIYF.

This clone was seen a handful of times. V is TRBV7-8 and J is TRBJ1-5, with a weak D call TRBD1 (5 bases). This CDR3 spans 13 amino acids. Trimming took 5 bases from V and 5 from J, leaving 10 bases between them. CDR1 and CDR2 (germline): SGHVS, FQNEAQ. CDR3 DNA: TGTGCCAGCAGCCCCCAACAGGATCAGCCCCAGCATTTT. Translated, it gives CASSPQQDQPQHF.

The chain links TRBV6-2 or TRBV6-3 to TRBJ2-5, with 14 positions matching TRBD2. V gave up 6 bases and J gave up 4 bases; unmatched junction bases: 10. The CDR3 has 17 residues. Germline loops: CDR1 MNHEY, CDR2 SVGEGT. DNA of the CDR3: TGTGCCAGCAGCCTCCTCCCGGGACTAGCGGGAGCAGAGACCCAGTACTTC. Translation: CASSLLPGLAGAETQYF.

This CDR3 reads CASSSTRSTDTQYF. The CDR3 bases are TGTGCCAGCAGCTCGACGAGGAGCACAGATACGCAGTATTTT. V usage is TRBV13 and J usage is TRBJ2-3; D is ambiguous. The CDR3 extends over 14 amino acids. Germline assignment: CDR1 PRHDT and CDR2 FYEKMQ (reference sequence). V lost 4 bases and J 0 bases, leaving 8 bases between the germline ends.

This chain links TRBV27 with TRBJ2-3; 9 bases are a match to TRBD2. Germline V gene data show CDR1 as MNHEY and CDR2 as SMNVEV (reference sequence). V shed 5 bases, J shed 0 bases, and the junction held 6 bases outside the gene matches. This CDR3 is 16 amino acids long. CDR3 nucleotide sequence: TGTGCCAGCAGTATGCGGGGGGGCCAGAGCACAGATACGCAGTATTTT. It codes for CASSMRGGQSTDTQYF.

The genes are TRBV19 and TRBJ1-2, with TRBD1 matching 7 bases. With V trimmed by 5 bases and J by 3 bases, 6 bases remained unmatched. Germline loops: CDR1 LNHDA, CDR2 SQIVND (reference sequence). The CDR3 has 14 residues. CDR3 sequence: CASSVTGVDYGYTF. The CDR3 coding sequence is TGTGCCAGTAGTGTCACAGGGGTAGACTATGGCTACACCTTC.

This clone came up a few times. V gene TRBV10-3 combines with J gene TRBJ1-4, with D maybe TRBD1 (5 bases). V was trimmed by 1 base and J by 6 bases, leaving 12 bases between them. Looked up from germline, CDR1 is ENHRY and CDR2 is SYGVKD. The CDR3 loop spans 15 amino acids. As DNA, the CDR3 is TGTGCCATCAGTGAGTTTCCCGGGGGGGATGAAAAACTGTTTTTT. Translated, it gives CAISEFPGGDEKLFF.

The gene calls are TRBV13 and TRBJ2-7, with a tentative D call TRBD1 (5 bases). The V gene lost 1 base and the J gene lost 2 bases, with 9 bases spanning the gap. This CDR3 is 14 amino acids long. Germline V gene sequence: CDR1 PRHDT, CDR2 FYEKMQ (reference sequence). The CDR3 region is CASSLAGHPYEQYF. For the CDR3, the DNA is TGTGCCAGCAGCTTAGCCGGACACCCCTACGAGCAGTACTTC.

The V call is TRBV2, the J call TRBJ2-5; D gene unclear. CDR3 length: 13 residues. The germline V and J ends were trimmed by 7 bases and 5 bases, with 14 bases remaining between them. Germline values: CDR1 SNHLY, CDR2 FYNNEI. The CDR3: CASTVLKRETQYF. The CDR3 DNA reads TGTGCCAGCACTGTCCTTAAGAGGGAGACCCAGTACTTC. Looking up the rest from reference TRBV2 and TRBJ2-5 gives the full variable domain: EPEVTQTPSHQVTQMGQEVILRCVPISNHLYFYWYRQILGQKVEFLVSFYNNEISEKSEIFDDQFSVERPDGSNFTLKIRSTKLEDSAMYFCASTVLKRETQYFGPGTRLLVL.

This chain links TRBV29-1 with TRBJ1-1; D call uncertain. Germline V gene lookup returns CDR1 SQVTM and CDR2 ANQGSEA. The CDR3 sequence is 11 residues long. V lost 5 bases and J 6 bases, leaving 10 bases between the germline ends. CDR3 loop: CSVPEEPEAFF. CDR3 DNA sequence: TGCAGCGTTCCCGAGGAACCTGAAGCTTTCTTT.

This rearrangement joins TRBV5-1 to TRBJ2-5, with 9 bases that match TRBD1. Unmatched junction bases numbered 5, after V lost 0 bases and J lost 2 bases. Germline loops: CDR1 SGHRS, CDR2 YFSETQ. CDR3 size: 16 residues. CDR3 region: CASSLGPGTGQETQYF. The CDR3 DNA reads TGCGCCAGCAGCTTGGGCCCCGGGACAGGGCAAGAGACCCAGTACTTC.

This sequence joins TRBV10-2 and TRBJ2-1; TRBD2 matches at 7 bases. This CDR3 spans 12 amino acids. J gave up 6 bases and V 8 bases, and 4 bases lay outside the gene matches. Germline assignment: CDR1 WSHSY and CDR2 SAAADI. CDR3 sequence reads: CASGGGINEQFF. CDR3 in DNA: TGCGCCAGCGGGGGAGGGATCAATGAGCAGTTCTTC.

This rearrangement joins TRBV6-5 to TRBJ2-7; a weak D match, TRBD2 (6 bases). Per the germline V gene, CDR1 is MNHEY and CDR2 is SVGAGI. CDR3 length: 12 amino acids. V lost 4 bases and J 6 bases, leaving 10 bases between the germline ends. CDR3 sequence (DNA): TGTGCCAGCAGTTCGGCGGGGATCGAGCAGTACTTC. Translation: CASSSAGIEQYF.

The J gene is TRBJ1-4, the V gene TRBV6-5; the D gene is possibly TRBD1 (5 bases). The CDR3 contains 16 residues. The V and J ends lost 2 bases and 0 bases respectively, with 10 bases between them. The germline V gene encodes CDR1 MNHEY and CDR2 SVGAGI. The CDR3 loop reads CASSYTWTTTNEKLFF. As DNA, the CDR3 is TGTGCCAGCAGTTACACCTGGACAACAACTAATGAAAAACTGTTTTTT.

The CDR3 bases are TGTGCCAGCAGCCAACTTGGGGAGGTCGGAGAGACCCAGTACTTC. Translation: CASSQLGEVGETQYF. The chain uses TRBV3-1 (or the pseudogene TRBV3-2) and TRBJ2-5; possible D gene TRBD2, 6 bases. This CDR3 has 15 residues. Germline V gene data show CDR1 as LGHDT and CDR2 as YNNKEL (reference sequence). With 2 bases removed from V and 4 bases from J, the gap between germline ends came to 14 bases.

The chain joins TRBV19 to TRBJ1-1; 8 bases are a match to TRBD1. This CDR3 has 14 residues. V was clipped by 4 bases and J by 11 bases; unmatched bases: 12. CDR1 is LNHDA and CDR2 is SQIVND in the germline V gene (reference sequence). CDR3 protein: CASSTGSGTGGAFF. In DNA form, the CDR3 reads TGTGCCAGTAGTACCGGAAGCGGGACAGGTGGGGCTTTCTTT.

The chain carries TRBV11-2 and TRBJ2-3; no firm D call. This CDR3 spans 12 amino acids. V was shortened by 6 bases and J by 5 bases, with 9 bases between the two germline ends. Germline CDR1 is SGHAT and CDR2 is FQNNGV. Here the CDR3 DNA reads TGTGCCAGCAGATCTACGGGAGATACGCAGTATTTT. It specifies CASRSTGDTQYF.

The J gene is TRBJ1-1, the V gene TRBV7-6; D is undetermined. CDR3 length: 13 residues. Trimming removed 0 bases at V and 3 bases at J, with 5 bases between. Germline CDR1 and CDR2: SGHVS and FNYEAQ. CDR3 sequence (DNA): TGTGCCAGCAGCTTAGCTGTCTACACTGAAGCTTTCTTT. Amino acid sequence: CASSLAVYTEAFF.

The chain recombines TRBV18 with TRBJ2-1; TRBD2 matches 7 bases. The CDR3 is made up of 18 amino acids. Germline CDR1 is KGHSH and CDR2 is LQKENI. V lost 2 bases and J lost 2; bases outside the gene matches: 12. CDR3 bases: TGTGCCAGCTCACCAATTGCTCCGGGGGGAGTGGCCTACAATGAGCAGTTCTTC. This sequence encodes CASSPIAPGGVAYNEQFF. Full variable domain (remainder filled in from reference TRBV18 and TRBJ2-1): NAGVMQNPRHLVRRRGQEARLRCSPMKGHSHVYWYRQLPEEGLKFMVYLQKENIIDESGMPKERFSAEFPKEGPSILRIQQVVRGDSAAYFCASSPIAPGGVAYNEQFFGPGTRLTVL.

This clone was counted only a few times. The rearrangement joins TRBV5-6 to TRBJ1-5; possibly TRBD1 for D (6 bases). Germline CDR1 and CDR2: SGHDT and YYEEEE. Trimming took 4 bases from V and 4 from J, leaving 12 bases between them. The CDR3 consists of 14 residues. CDR3 residues: CASSLRGGNQPQHF. The DNA of the CDR3 is TGTGCCAGCAGCCTTAGGGGGGGGAATCAGCCCCAGCATTTT.

The chain uses TRBV3-1 (or the pseudogene TRBV3-2) and TRBJ1-5; D unresolved. The V gene's germline CDR1 is LGHDT and CDR2 YNNKEL (reference sequence). CDR3 length: 15 residues. V lost 0 bases, J lost 2 bases, and 8 bases lay in between. The CDR3 DNA is TGTGCCAGCAGCCAAGATGCGAGTGGCAATCAGCCCCAGCATTTT. Amino acids: CASSQDASGNQPQHF.

The V and J genes are TRBV30 and TRBJ2-7; TRBD1 is a possible D gene (5 bases). The CDR3 loop spans 10 amino acids. Trimming cost V 2 bases and J 9 bases, with 8 bases left between them. Looked up from germline, CDR1 is GTSNPN and CDR2 is SVGIG (reference sequence). CDR3 in amino acids: CAWSTTAQYF. The CDR3 nucleotides are TGTGCCTGGAGTACGACAGCGCAGTACTTC.

This chain connects TRBV4-2 to TRBJ2-2; D remains ambiguous. Trimming removed 1 base from V and 4 bases from J, with 13 bases in between. CDR1 and CDR2 (germline): LGHNA, YNFKEQ. The CDR3 sequence is 16 residues long. CDR3 in DNA: TGTGCCAGCAGCCAAGTGGTAAGAAGAGGCACCGGGGAGCTGTTTTTT. Translation: CASSQVVRRGTGELFF.

Only a few counts were recorded for this clone. The chain recombines TRBV5-1 with TRBJ1-1; maybe TRBD1 (6 bases). The CDR3 covers 14 residues. CDR1 is SGHRS, CDR2 YFSETQ, per germline. V shed 4 bases and J shed 1 base, with 11 bases lying between them. The CDR3 bases are TGCGCCAGCAGCCCCCAGACAGGGAACACTGAAGCTTTCTTT. This sequence encodes CASSPQTGNTEAFF.